This T cell receptor (beta chain) emerged from a study of technical replicates of blood from several donors. Trimming removed 0 bases at V and 0 bases at J, with 13 bases between. Germline V gene lookup returns CDR1 SGDLS and CDR2 YYNGEE. The CDR3 spans 17 residues. Here immunoSEQ multiplex PCR was the method, and the copy in TCRdb shows in-frame clones only, minus some. The sample holds about 79,000 clones, approximately 92% seen once. This chain uses TRBV9 with TRBJ1-3, with D unresolved. This receptor was obtained from a human donor in good health. Some clones in this sample may be carry-over from other donors' samples. Sequencing was done on a sample of T cells isolated from PBMCs. CDR3 sequence (DNA): TGTGCCAGCAGCGTAGTGGGCGAGCAGATCTCTGGAAACACCATATATTTT. It is translated as CASSVVGEQISGNTIYF.